The rows below give T cell receptor beta chains drawn from one sample of a study of OX40 agonist ivuxolimab in advanced cancers. TCRdb's table, derived via immunoSEQ multiplex PCR, lists solely in-frame clones and lacks some. The repertoire includes more than 65,000 clones, about 81% of them detected once, and less than 5.5% sits in the top ten. The sequencing here drew on CD4+ or CD8+ T cells sorted from blood, taken in a trial of the OX40 agonist ivuxolimab. These receptors were taken from an adult with an advanced solid tumor such as melanoma, head and neck, liver or kidney cancer. CDR3s include the opening cysteine and the closing phenylalanine or tryptophan.

v_call	cdr3_aa
TRBV6-5	CASSYTVNTEAFF
TRBV14	CASSQDSRSYEQYF
TRBV11-3	CASSLDSRGGTDTQYF
TRBV27	CASSFPQVAGEEETQYF
TRBV23-1	CASSQSGGRSYEQYF
TRBV7-8	CASSFRTAMNTEAFF
TRBV5-1	CASSLGQGRVGTEAFF
TRBV6-5	CASNTNRGTNTEAFF
TRBV18	CASSPLNIRDSNQPQHF
TRBV6-5	CASSYSRELFF
TRBV5-1	CASSLDPGLNTDTQYF
TRBV18	CASSPNLGGGGNYGYTF
TRBV7-2	CASSPLGQGITDTQYF
TRBV6-6	CASSLAGTGSEQYF
TRBV5-5	CASSLTGVVEKLFF
TRBV18	CASSPGTSQGHEQFF
TRBV6-6	CASSTPEALNSYEQYF
TRBV4-1	CASSQASTGGSGYTF
TRBV7-9	CASSLQDGPQHF
TRBV27	CASSTRDRGREKLFF
TRBV30	CAWSASRGREGGYTF
TRBV7-2	CASSLYYEQYF
TRBV5-1	CASSLDQGRNEQFF
TRBV7-6	CASSITGAGGANVLTF
TRBV4-2	CASSRLTSGRASDTQYF
TRBV19	CASRTGTGNTGELFF
TRBV5-1	CASSSRTGPESPLHF
TRBV29-1	CSVESGVQYF
TRBV29-1	CSVVLFRGEAFF
TRBV7-2	CASSSLAGFSYEQYF
TRBV5-1	CASSPSGNTDTQYF
TRBV2	CASSEQGAGKLFF
TRBV9	CASSVAGGENTGELFF
TRBV11-2	CASSAGPGAQYEQYF
TRBV6-5	CASSLQRGPPDTQYF
TRBV29-1	CSVERGSGNTIYF
TRBV6-1	CASSEWDRGASSYEQYF
TRBV5-8	CASRSSGRASLHSNQPQHF
TRBV2	CASMGTSGTDTQYF
TRBV4-2	CASSQGTTNTEAFF
TRBV29-1	CSVQTGTGGIYEQYF
TRBV5-5	CASSSLGGTDTQYF
TRBV7-2	CASTYPQLVGEQFF
TRBV5-1	CASSRTSGRLISYEQYF
TRBV2	CASSDARKNTGELFF
TRBV5-6	CASSLLAVAYEQYF